Each of the 24 T cell receptor beta chains below was sequenced from the same sample in a study of OX40 agonist ivuxolimab in advanced cancers. Only in-frame clones appear in the TCRdb table, and some are missing; sequencing was by immunoSEQ multiplex PCR. The table has 85,000 to 130,000 clones, about nine tenths seen once. The sequencing here drew on CD4+ or CD8+ T cells sorted from blood, taken in a trial of the OX40 agonist ivuxolimab. The receptors stem from an adult with an advanced solid tumor such as melanoma, head and neck, liver or kidney cancer.

The rearrangement links TRBV28 to TRBJ1-6; 7 bases are shared with TRBD1. The ends lost 3 bases at V and 6 bases at J; junction bases unmatched: 5. CDR1 is MDHEN and CDR2 is SYDVKM in the germline V gene. The CDR3 loop spans 15 amino acids. This chain's CDR3 is CASSFPDRANSPLHF. The CDR3 bases are TGTGCCAGCAGTTTCCCAGACAGGGCTAATTCACCCCTCCACTTT.

Of note for this clone: The DNA is omitted, as the CDR3 cannot be located on it reliably, and the CDR3 follows TCRdb's listing. The rearrangement joins TRBV7-2 to TRBJ2-7; the DNA was not used to check the table's D call, TRBD1. The CDR3 is 15 amino acids long, termini counted. CDR1 and CDR2 (germline): SGHTA, FQGNSA. The CDR3 sequence: CASSILGASFYEQYF.

The chain carries TRBV28 and TRBJ1-4, with 7 nucleotides matching TRBD1. CDR3 length: 16 residues. V shed 4 bases and J 8 bases; nucleotides not matched to a gene: 13. Germline loops: CDR1 MDHEN, CDR2 SYDVKM. The CDR3 spells CASSSPYRGMGEKLFF. CDR3 DNA: TGTGCCAGCAGTTCGCCGTACAGGGGAATGGGGGAAAAACTGTTTTTT.

The chain uses TRBV19 and TRBJ1-2; D remains unclear. Trimming stripped 2 bases from V and 6 bases from J, with 10 bases between. The germline gives CDR1 LNHDA, CDR2 SQIVND (reference sequence). This CDR3 contains 13 residues. The CDR3 DNA follows: TGTGCCAGTAGTATATATCAGACTGATGGCTACACCTTC. It codes for CASSIYQTDGYTF.

The rearrangement joins TRBV2 to TRBJ2-7; 8 bases align to TRBD1. Germline assignment: CDR1 SNHLY and CDR2 FYNNEI. The CDR3 extends over 14 amino acids. The J segment lost 0 bases and the V segment lost 7 bases, leaving 5 bases of the junction unmatched. CDR3 region: CASTRDRSSYEQYF. The CDR3 DNA follows: TGTGCCAGCACAAGGGACAGGAGCTCCTACGAGCAGTACTTC.

The chain combines TRBV10-2 with TRBJ1-2, with 9 nucleotides matching TRBD1. CDR3 length: 15 amino acids. Germline CDR1 WSHSY, CDR2 SAAADI. Trimming at V came to 8 bases and at J to 0 bases, leaving 7 bases not matched to a gene. CDR3 sequence reads: CASSGQGFPNYGYTF. CDR3 nucleotide sequence: TGCGCCAGCTCGGGACAGGGCTTTCCTAACTATGGCTACACCTTC.

Only a few counts were recorded for this clone. The chain carries TRBV10-1 and TRBJ1-5; the D gene is possibly TRBD1 (5 bases). Germline V gene sequence: CDR1 WNHNN, CDR2 SYGVQD (reference sequence). This CDR3 has 14 amino acids. Trimming shortened V by 0 bases and J by 9 bases, and 12 bases separated the two germline ends. The CDR3 region is CASSESGVGWPQHF. The CDR3 region has the DNA TGCGCCAGCAGTGAGTCAGGGGTGGGATGGCCCCAGCATTTT.

The DNA of the CDR3 is TGTGCCTGGAGAGAGGGAGTAAGAGGCTACACCTTC. Translating it yields CAWREGVRGYTF. The chain has TRBV30 and TRBJ1-2, with no clear D. The CDR3 is 12 residues long. CDR1 is GTSNPN and CDR2 is SVGIG in the germline V gene (reference sequence). Trimming took 3 bases from V and 8 from J, leaving 13 bases between them.

The DNA for the CDR3 is TGTGCCAGCAGCTTTGTTTACAGCGACACCGGGGAGCTGTTTTTT. It yields the protein CASSFVYSDTGELFF. The chain links TRBV11-2 to TRBJ2-2; D gene ambiguous. CDR1 SGHAT and CDR2 FQNNGV come from the germline V gene. Deletions cut 3 bases from V and 3 bases from J, with 11 bases between. CDR3 length equals 15 residues.

This clone was observed a few times. The rearrangement uses TRBV10-1 and TRBJ2-7, with D maybe TRBD1 (5 bases). CDR1 is WNHNN and CDR2 is SYGVQD in the germline V gene (reference sequence). Trimming took 3 bases from V and 7 from J, leaving 10 bases between them. This CDR3 contains 12 residues. CDR3 loop: CASSDRVGEQYF. The CDR3 DNA sequence: TGCGCCAGCAGTGACAGGGTAGGAGAGCAGTACTTC.

The V and J genes are TRBV10-3 and TRBJ2-6; tentatively, D is TRBD1 (6 bases). Germline lookup yields CDR1 ENHRY and CDR2 SYGVKD. The CDR3 has 16 amino acids. Trimming shortened V by 7 bases and J by 0 bases, and 13 bases separated the two germline ends. CDR3 DNA sequence: TGTGCCATCACGGCAGGGGAGAGCTCTGGGGCCAACGTCCTGACTTTC. Translating it yields CAITAGESSGANVLTF.

The CDR3 DNA reads TGCGCCAGCAGCGAGGGACAGGGGGCGCGAGCTGAAGCTTTCTTT. Protein product: CASSEGQGARAEAFF. The chain recombines TRBV5-1 with TRBJ1-1; TRBD1 matches at 12 bases. Germline values: CDR1 SGHRS, CDR2 YFSETQ. The CDR3 runs to 15 residues. The junction had 7 bases not matched to a gene; V was cut back by 4 bases and J by 6 bases.

The chain links TRBV6-5 to TRBJ2-7; perhaps D is TRBD1 or TRBD2 (5 bases each). Deletions cut 5 bases from V and 6 bases from J, with 17 bases between. Germline values: CDR1 MNHEY, CDR2 SVGAGI. This CDR3 region has 14 residues. The CDR3: CASSLTLRGSEQYF. The CDR3 DNA sequence: TGTGCCAGCAGTCTAACCTTGAGGGGAAGCGAGCAGTACTTC.

V gene TRBV28 combines with J gene TRBJ1-4; D gene ambiguous. The V end was cut by 8 bases, the J end by 2 bases, with 9 bases between. Germline CDR1 reads MDHEN; CDR2 reads SYDVKM. This CDR3 contains 13 residues. CDR3 sequence: CASLLSTNEKLFF. In DNA form, the CDR3 reads TGTGCCAGCCTTCTGTCCACTAATGAAAAACTGTTTTTT.

This chain joins TRBV11-2 and TRBJ2-2; 8 bases agree with TRBD1. This CDR3 region has 14 residues. With V trimmed by 11 bases and J by 4 bases, 9 bases remained unmatched. Per the germline V gene, CDR1 is SGHAT and CDR2 is FQNNGV. The CDR3 is CAGGQGAVTGELFF. The CDR3 DNA is TGTGCCGGGGGCCAGGGGGCGGTCACCGGGGAGCTGTTTTTT.

The chain recombines TRBV19 with TRBJ1-4, with D perhaps matching TRBD1 (6 bases). CDR1 is LNHDA and CDR2 is SQIVND in the germline V gene (reference sequence). The ends were cut back, 5 bases at V and 8 bases at J, with 12 bases in the middle. The CDR3 sequence is 13 residues long. This chain's CDR3 is CASSSSGVEKLFF. In DNA, the CDR3 is TGTGCCAGTAGTTCCTCAGGGGTGGAAAAACTGTTTTTT.

This clone was observed a few times. V usage is TRBV4-1 and J usage is TRBJ1-1; no clear D. CDR1 is MGHRA and CDR2 is YSYEKL in the germline V gene. The CDR3 spans 14 residues. V shed 4 bases and J shed 0 bases, with 9 bases lying between them. CDR3 sequence: CASSLRALNTEAFF. The CDR3, as DNA: TGCGCCAGCAGCCTAAGGGCTCTGAACACTGAAGCTTTCTTT.

The chain joins TRBV5-8 to TRBJ2-3; D unclear. Germline-derived CDR1 and CDR2 are SGHTS and YDEGEE. Trimming removed 2 bases at V and 6 bases at J, with 7 bases between. The length of the CDR3 is 12 residues. The CDR3 nucleotides read TGTGCCAGCAGCTTCCAAGTGGATACGCAGTATTTT. Translating gives CASSFQVDTQYF.

The chain employs TRBV7-5 and TRBJ2-1. TRBV7-5 is labeled a pseudogene. This CDR3 region has 9 residues. CDR3 protein: CARSLTDFF. The CDR3 DNA sequence: TGTGCCAGAAGCTTAACCGACTTCTTC.

The V gene is TRBV19, the J gene TRBJ1-5, with 7 bases that match TRBD1. This CDR3 region has 13 residues. The ends lost 8 bases at V and 3 bases at J; junction bases unmatched: 4. Germline CDR1 LNHDA, CDR2 SQIVND (reference sequence). The CDR3 reads CASSGTDNQPQHF. The CDR3 DNA follows: TGTGCCAGTTCCGGGACAGACAATCAGCCCCAGCATTTT.

The genes are TRBV9 and TRBJ2-2, with TRBD2 as a possible D gene (7 bases). This CDR3 region has 17 residues. V lost 0 bases and J lost 0, with 12 bases in between. Germline loops: CDR1 SGDLS, CDR2 YYNGEE. The CDR3 loop is CASSVGRGGANTGELFF. DNA of the CDR3: TGTGCCAGCAGCGTAGGAAGAGGGGGGGCGAACACCGGGGAGCTGTTTTTT.

The chain links TRBV30 to TRBJ1-1, with a weak D call TRBD1 (6 bases). In germline, CDR1 is GTSNPN, CDR2 SVGIG (reference sequence). The CDR3 is made up of 13 amino acids. Trimming removed 6 bases at V and 7 bases at J, with 18 bases between. The DNA for the CDR3 is TGTGCCTGTATACAAACAGGGTGGGATGAAGCTTTCTTT. The encoded protein is CACIQTGWDEAFF.

This clone turned up a few times. Other DNA sequences from this sample encode an identical CDR3 as well. The chain has TRBV19 and TRBJ2-3; D is uncertain. CDR3 length: 15 amino acids. Germline lookup yields CDR1 LNHDA and CDR2 SQIVND (reference sequence). With 1 base removed from V and 2 bases from J, the gap between germline ends came to 10 bases. CDR3 sequence (DNA): TGTGCCAGTAGTATAGGGGCTGCCTCCACAGATACGCAGTATTTT. This sequence encodes CASSIGAASTDTQYF.

This clone was recorded only once. The chain carries TRBV5-1 and TRBJ2-1; 8 positions match TRBD1. CDR1 and CDR2 from the germline V gene are SGHRS and YFSETQ. V lost 3 bases, J lost 1 base, and 6 bases stayed unmatched. The CDR3 spans 16 residues. The CDR3 spells CASSSPWTGSYNEQFF. CDR3 bases: TGCGCCAGCAGCTCACCCTGGACAGGGTCCTACAATGAGCAGTTCTTC. The full variable domain, rest sourced from reference TRBV5-1 and TRBJ2-1, is KAGVTQTPRYLIKTRGQQVTLSCSPISGHRSVSWYQQTPGQGLQFLFEYFSETQRNKGNFPGRFSGRQFSNSRSEMNVSTLELGDSALYLCASSSPWTGSYNEQFFGPGTRLTVL.